These 31 T cell receptor beta chains originate from one sample sequenced in a study of blood T cells in healthy people across ages. Primers used in a second PCR of about 7 to 12 cycles were a sample-barcoded 5' primer and a J-beta primer mix. TCRdb fed the 5' RACE reads into MiXCR, producing one record per CDR3 protein. The sample carries around 990,000 distinct CDR3 sequences, 25% recorded once. Another study also made use of these data, one on T cells of mothers and their children.

Sequencing was carried out using blood. The receptors originated from a girl aged 2 to 10 in good health.

This clonotype was seen a handful of times. The V gene is TRBV28, the J gene TRBJ1-1; D not resolved. The V end lost 3 bases, the J end lost 1 base, and 9 bases lay between the germline ends. CDR3 length: 14 residues. CDR1 and CDR2 from the germline V gene are MDHEN and SYDVKM. CDR3 protein: CASSFLAENTEAFF. The CDR3 region has the DNA TGTGCCAGCAGTTTTCTAGCCGAGAACACTGAAGCTTTCTTT.

This sequence joins TRBV20-1 and TRBJ2-4; D tentatively reads TRBD1 or TRBD2 (7 bases each). The CDR3 sequence is 15 residues long. V lost 6 bases and J 3 bases, leaving 18 bases between the germline ends. CDR1 is DFQATT, CDR2 SNEGSKA, per germline (reference sequence). The CDR3 DNA sequence: TGCAGTGCCAAGTCCCAGGGGGAGGGCAAAAACATTCAGTACTTC. This gives the protein CSAKSQGEGKNIQYF.

V gene TRBV20-1 combines with J gene TRBJ2-3; TRBD2 matches 11 bases. V shed 3 bases, J shed 10 bases, and the junction held 15 bases outside the gene matches. This CDR3 region has 16 residues. Germline CDR1 DFQATT, CDR2 SNEGSKA (reference sequence). The CDR3 protein is CSASVLSSGGAGAQYF. Here the CDR3 DNA reads TGCAGTGCTAGTGTCCTGAGTAGCGGGGGGGCCGGAGCGCAGTATTTT.

The V gene is TRBV15, the J gene TRBJ1-4; the D is unclear. The CDR3 contains 16 residues. Per the germline V gene, CDR1 is LNHNV and CDR2 is YYDKDF (reference sequence). Trimming pared 3 bases from V and 0 bases from J, leaving 11 bases between. The CDR3 DNA sequence: TGTGCCACCAGCAGGCTCCTGCCCACAACTAATGAAAAACTGTTTTTT. This sequence encodes CATSRLLPTTNEKLFF.

This clonotype has more than one count but fewer than ten. The chain joins TRBV15 to TRBJ1-4; tentative D call: TRBD1 (5 bases). Deletions cut 1 base from V and 9 bases from J, with 12 bases between. Germline CDR1 is LNHNV and CDR2 is YYDKDF (reference sequence). The CDR3 loop spans 14 amino acids. The CDR3 reads CATSRGSEGKKLFF. CDR3 bases: TGTGCCACCAGCAGAGGTTCCGAGGGGAAAAAACTGTTTTTT.

In this sample, this clonotype turned up a few times. This rearrangement joins TRBV20-1 to TRBJ2-2; D is undetermined. Germline V gene sequence: CDR1 DFQATT, CDR2 SNEGSKA (reference sequence). The length of the CDR3 is 16 residues. V gave up 3 bases and J gave up 7 bases, with 21 bases separating them. CDR3 amino acids: CSASNSKFGLGGELFF. The CDR3 coding sequence is TGCAGTGCTAGTAATTCTAAGTTTGGATTGGGCGGGGAGCTGTTTTTT.

The chain couples TRBV29-1 to TRBJ2-3; D is perhaps TRBD2 (6 bases). Germline lookup yields CDR1 SQVTM and CDR2 ANQGSEA. The ends were cut back, 6 bases at V and 2 bases at J, with 12 bases in the middle. The CDR3 is 13 residues long. The chain's CDR3 is CSVTRDFTDTQYF. For the CDR3, the DNA is TGCAGCGTAACTCGGGACTTCACAGATACGCAGTATTTT.

The J gene is TRBJ2-3, the V gene TRBV4-2, with D possibly TRBD1 on 6 matching bases. V gave up 6 bases and J gave up 4 bases, with 11 bases separating them. Germline CDR1 reads LGHNA; CDR2 reads YNFKEQ. The CDR3 totals 13 residues. The CDR3 DNA is TGTGCCAGCAGTCAACAGGGTTCAGATACGCAGTATTTT. Its protein product is CASSQQGSDTQYF.

This clonotype turned up a few times. This sequence joins TRBV27 and TRBJ2-7; TRBD2 is a possible D gene (6 bases). From germline, CDR1 is MNHEY and CDR2 SMNVEV (reference sequence). The ends were cut back, 0 bases at V and 5 bases at J, with 8 bases in the middle. There are 13 residues in the CDR3. CDR3 protein: CASSLSEGNEQYF. CDR3 sequence (DNA): TGTGCCAGCAGTTTATCGGAGGGAAACGAGCAGTACTTC.

This clonotype has just a few counts. CDR3 protein: CASSEVGGGNREKLFF. The CDR3 DNA follows: TGTGCCAGCAGTGAAGTTGGGGGGGGGAATCGTGAAAAACTGTTTTTT. This chain links TRBV25-1 with TRBJ1-4, with D maybe TRBD1 (5 bases). The V end was cut by 2 bases, the J end by 7 bases, with 17 bases between. The CDR3 length is 16 residues. The V gene's germline CDR1 is MGHDK and CDR2 SYGVNS. Looking up the rest from reference TRBV25-1 and TRBJ1-4 gives the full variable domain: EADIYQTPRYLVIGTGKKITLECSQTMGHDKMYWYQQDPGMELHLIHYSYGVNSTEKGDLSSESTVSRIRTEHFPLTLESARPSHTSQYLCASSEVGGGNREKLFFGSGTQLSVL.

This clonotype was counted between two and nine times. The chain uses TRBV20-1 and TRBJ2-1; tentatively, D is TRBD1 (5 bases). Germline lookup yields CDR1 DFQATT and CDR2 SNEGSKA (reference sequence). The CDR3 runs 14 residues. The V and J ends lost 6 bases and 0 bases respectively, with 12 bases between them. The CDR3 loop reads CSAKDMSSYNEQFF. The CDR3 nucleotides are TGCAGTGCAAAGGACATGAGCTCCTACAATGAGCAGTTCTTC.

The table lists this clonotype with many counts. This chain uses TRBV7-6 with TRBJ1-1; D ambiguous. The CDR3 loop spans 15 amino acids. Germline loops: CDR1 SGHVS, CDR2 FNYEAQ. The V and J ends lost 5 bases and 4 bases respectively, with 17 bases between them. The CDR3 coding sequence is TGTGCCAGCAGCATTTTAACGGAGGTAGGCACTGAAGCTTTCTTT. Its translation: CASSILTEVGTEAFF. Based on the CDR3 plus reference TRBV7-6 and TRBJ1-1, the full variable domain is GAGVSQSPRYKVTKRGQDVALRCDPISGHVSLYWYRQALGQGPEFLTYFNYEAQQDKSGLPNDRFSAERPEGSISTLTIQRTEQRDSAMYRCASSILTEVGTEAFFGQGTRLTVV.

The CDR3 reads CASGWGDTQYF. The CDR3 bases are TGTGCTAGTGGCTGGGGAGATACGCAGTATTTT. This chain uses TRBV12-5 with TRBJ2-3, with D unresolved. The CDR3 totals 11 residues. Germline CDR1 LGHNT, CDR2 FRNRAP. V was clipped by 6 bases and J by 5 bases, with 6 bases between them.

Worth noting for this clonotype: Relative to the germline gene, one junction end is altered; a read error may explain this. The CDR3 DNA is TGTGGCAGCGGACAGTACATGAACACTGAAGCTTTCTTT. Translating gives CGSGQYMNTEAFF. The genes are TRBV12-3 or TRBV12-4 and TRBJ1-1; D may be TRBD1 (6 bases). This CDR3 has 13 amino acids.

The chain links TRBV12-5 to TRBJ1-1; tentatively, D is TRBD1 (6 bases). The CDR3 loop spans 16 amino acids. With 4 bases removed from V and 4 bases from J, the gap between germline ends came to 19 bases. Germline CDR1 is LGHNT and CDR2 is FRNRAP. CDR3: CASGSNRDRYRTEAFF. The CDR3, as DNA: TGTGCTAGTGGTTCCAACAGGGATAGGTATCGCACTGAAGCTTTCTTT.

The chain uses TRBV29-1 and TRBJ2-3, with a possible D match to TRBD1 (5 bases). The V end lost 4 bases, the J end lost 4 bases, and 12 bases lay between the germline ends. This CDR3 contains 13 residues. From germline, CDR1 is SQVTM and CDR2 ANQGSEA. CDR3 sequence: CSVGRATSDTQYF. CDR3 in DNA: TGCAGCGTTGGCAGGGCTACCTCAGATACGCAGTATTTT.

V gene TRBV7-8 combines with J gene TRBJ1-2, with unresolved D. Trimming cost V 1 base and J 6 bases, with 15 bases left between them. Germline lookup yields CDR1 SGHVS and CDR2 FQNEAQ. This CDR3 is 15 amino acids long. CDR3 coding DNA: TGTGCCAGCAGCTTAGAAGTCCTAGGCTTGGATGGCTACACCTTC. Residues: CASSLEVLGLDGYTF.

This clonotype was counted between two and nine times. The chain recombines TRBV11-3 with TRBJ2-3; 7 bases match TRBD1. This CDR3 has 15 residues. Unmatched junction bases numbered 10, after V lost 8 bases and J lost 2 bases. Looked up from germline, CDR1 is SGHNT and CDR2 is YENEEA. DNA of the CDR3: TGTGCCAGCGGGCAGGGGGATCACCCCACAGATACGCAGTATTTT. As protein: CASGQGDHPTDTQYF.

This CDR3 reads CASSRSRIAAVETQYF. CDR3 nucleotide sequence: TGTGCCAGCAGCAGGTCCAGGATAGCGGCGGTAGAGACCCAGTACTTC. This chain links TRBV13 with TRBJ2-5, with D perhaps TRBD2 (6 bases). Trimming cost V 5 bases and J 4 bases, with 20 bases left between them. Germline V CDR1 and CDR2: PRHDT, FYEKMQ (reference sequence). The CDR3 has 16 residues. The variable domain in full, with the rest retrieved from reference TRBV13 and TRBJ2-5, is AAGVIQSPRHLIKEKRETATLKCYPIPRHDTVYWYQQGPGQDPQFLISFYEKMQSDKGSIPDRFSAQQFSDYHSELNMSSLELGDSALYFCASSRSRIAAVETQYFGPGTRLLVL.

The chain carries TRBV9 and TRBJ2-5; D is unclear. With the DNA end fitting TRBJ2-7 better, the J assignment may be wrong. The CDR3 consists of 15 residues. The V gene's germline CDR1 is SGDLS and CDR2 YYNGEE. The CDR3 loop is CASSPSTTISYEQYF. For the CDR3, the DNA is TGTGCCAGCAGCCCTAGTACGACGATTTCCTACGAGCAGTACTTC.

This clonotype was counted many times. This chain uses TRBV12-3 or TRBV12-4 with TRBJ1-2; D unresolved. This CDR3 spans 13 amino acids. V was trimmed by 3 bases and J by 2 bases, leaving 7 bases between them. The CDR3 coding sequence is TGTGCCAGCAGTTTTAGGCAAAACTATGGCTACACCTTC. Protein product: CASSFRQNYGYTF.

The chain uses TRBV5-1 and TRBJ2-1, with D perhaps matching TRBD1 (5 bases). The CDR3 contains 12 residues. V was shortened by 5 bases and J by 8 bases, with 11 bases between the two germline ends. Germline CDR1 is SGHRS and CDR2 is YFSETQ. CDR3 sequence (DNA): TGCGCCAGCAGGGTAGGGGCTGATGAGCAGTTCTTC. This gives the protein CASRVGADEQFF.

This clonotype was counted between two and nine times. V and J are TRBV5-1 and TRBJ2-1, with 9 bases that match TRBD2. V shed 7 bases, J shed 3 bases, and the junction held 11 bases outside the gene matches. The V gene's germline CDR1 is SGHRS and CDR2 YFSETQ. The CDR3 is 16 residues long. The CDR3 sequence: CASRLLAGASYNEQFF. CDR3 sequence (DNA): TGCGCCAGCCGCCTTTTAGCGGGAGCTAGCTACAATGAGCAGTTCTTC.

The V and J genes are TRBV24-1 and TRBJ2-1; tentative D call: TRBD2 (5 bases). From germline, CDR1 is KGHDR and CDR2 SFDVKD. The CDR3 spans 13 residues. V was clipped by 1 base and J by 9 bases, with 9 bases between them. CDR3 in amino acids: CATSDFDEGEQFF. The DNA for the CDR3 is TGTGCCACCAGTGATTTTGACGAGGGTGAGCAGTTCTTC.

This clonotype was observed at least ten times. The chain is built from TRBV3-1 and TRBJ2-3; TRBD2 matches 10 bases. Trimming took 4 bases from V and 3 from J; bases not matched to a gene: 4. Germline lookup yields CDR1 LGHDT and CDR2 YNNKEL (reference sequence). The CDR3 sequence is 15 residues long. CDR3 protein: CASSPAGGPTDTQYF. Here the CDR3 DNA reads TGTGCCAGCAGCCCAGCGGGGGGGCCGACAGATACGCAGTATTTT.

The genes are TRBV12-3 or TRBV12-4 and TRBJ1-1; D is possibly TRBD1 (5 bases). V was pared by 2 bases and J by 8 bases, with 9 bases between. This CDR3 has 12 residues. CDR3 DNA: TGTGCCAGCAGTTTACGGGGCCTCGAAGCTTTCTTT. This codes for CASSLRGLEAFF.

V is TRBV11-2 and J is TRBJ1-1; D might be TRBD1 (5 bases). The CDR3 sequence is 16 residues long. CDR1 and CDR2 (germline): SGHAT, FQNNGV. The V gene lost 2 bases and the J gene lost 1 base, with 14 bases spanning the gap. The CDR3 loop reads CASSLIYDGGNTEAFF. The CDR3 nucleotides read TGTGCCAGCAGCTTAATCTACGATGGGGGGAACACTGAAGCTTTCTTT.

This clonotype was observed a few times. The chain recombines TRBV19 with TRBJ1-4, with D possibly being TRBD1 (5 bases). The CDR3 covers 14 residues. In germline, CDR1 is LNHDA, CDR2 SQIVND (reference sequence). Trimming took off 11 bases at V and 6 bases at J, with 19 bases between the two ends. The CDR3 loop is CASTFSGTDEKLFF. The CDR3 nucleotides read TGTGCCTCAACCTTTTCCGGGACGGATGAAAAACTGTTTTTT.

Only a few counts were recorded for this clonotype. This chain links TRBV7-9 with TRBJ1-4; D gene uncertain. The V gene lost 5 bases and the J gene lost 0 bases, with 7 bases spanning the gap. Germline assignment: CDR1 SEHNR and CDR2 FQNEAQ (reference sequence). CDR3 length: 14 residues. The CDR3 reads CASSRDATNEKLFF. The DNA of the CDR3 is TGTGCCAGCAGCCGCGATGCAACTAATGAAAAACTGTTTTTT.

This clonotype was detected only a few times. The rearrangement joins TRBV5-1 to TRBJ2-5; no firm D call. The J call is doubtful: the DNA matches TRBJ2-7 better. Germline V gene sequence: CDR1 SGHRS, CDR2 YFSETQ. This CDR3 contains 14 residues. In DNA, the CDR3 is TGCGCCAGCAGCTTGTTACACGGAATCGTCGAGCAGTACTTC. This codes for CASSLLHGIVEQYF.

This clonotype was seen a handful of times. The chain has TRBV12-3 or TRBV12-4 and TRBJ2-2; unclear D gene. V lost 8 bases and J lost 3, with 13 bases in between. The CDR3 spans 14 residues. This CDR3 is CASFKYTDTGELFF. The CDR3 bases are TGTGCCAGCTTCAAATACACTGACACCGGGGAGCTGTTTTTT.